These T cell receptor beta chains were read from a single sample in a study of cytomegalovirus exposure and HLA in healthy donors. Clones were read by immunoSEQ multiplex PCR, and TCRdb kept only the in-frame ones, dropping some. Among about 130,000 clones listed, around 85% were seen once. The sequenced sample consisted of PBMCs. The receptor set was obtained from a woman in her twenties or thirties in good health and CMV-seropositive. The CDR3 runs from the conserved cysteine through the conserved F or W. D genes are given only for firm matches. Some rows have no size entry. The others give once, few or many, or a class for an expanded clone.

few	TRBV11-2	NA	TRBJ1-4	TGTGCCAGCAGCTTAAGGCCGACAGGAACTAATGAAAAACTGTTTTTT	CASSLRPTGTNEKLFF
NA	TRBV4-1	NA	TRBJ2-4	TGCGCCAGCAGCCAAGTGGAGAAAAACATTCAGTACTTC	CASSQVEKNIQYF
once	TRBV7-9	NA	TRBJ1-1	TGTGCCAGCAGCCCTGGACACTATGAAGCTTTCTTT	CASSPGHYEAFF
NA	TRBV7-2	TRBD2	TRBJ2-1	TGTGCCAGCAGCCGCTTTAGCGGGAGGGCCGACAATGAGCAGTTCTTC	CASSRFSGRADNEQFF
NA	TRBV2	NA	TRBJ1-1	TGTGCCAGCAGTGGACCCGGGAGCACTGAAGCTTTCTTT	CASSGPGSTEAFF
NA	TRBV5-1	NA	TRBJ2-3	TGCGCCAGCAGCTTGGGAGGGGGGGCGACAGATACGCAGTATTTT	CASSLGGGATDTQYF
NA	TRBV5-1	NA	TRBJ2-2	TGCGCCAGCAGCTTGGCCGTTAGTTCCGGGGAGCTGTTTTTT	CASSLAVSSGELFF
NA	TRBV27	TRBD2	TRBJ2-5	TGTGCCAGCAGTGGATATAGGACGGGAGGGCGAGAGACCCAGTACTTC	CASSGYRTGGRETQYF
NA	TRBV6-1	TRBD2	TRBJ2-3	TGTGCCAGCAGAGTACTAGCGGGAGGGTCTGATACGCAGTATTTT	CASRVLAGGSDTQYF
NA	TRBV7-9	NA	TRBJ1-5	TGTGCCAGCAGCTTAGAGGGAGGGGAGCGACAGCCCCAGCATTTT	CASSLEGGERQPQHF
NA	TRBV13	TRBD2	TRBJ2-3	TGTGCCAGCAGCTCGGCTAACGGGAGGAAAGATACGCAGTATTTT	CASSSANGRKDTQYF
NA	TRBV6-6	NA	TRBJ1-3	TGTGCCAGCAGTTGGGGCCTGTACTCTGGAAACACCATATATTTT	CASSWGLYSGNTIYF
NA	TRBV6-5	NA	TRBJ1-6	TGTGCCAGCAGTTACTCGTGGCAGAATTCACCCCTCCACTTT	CASSYSWQNSPLHF
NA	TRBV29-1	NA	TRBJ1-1	TGCAGCGTTGAAGCAGGGGCCGGCACTGAAGCTTTCTTT	CSVEAGAGTEAFF
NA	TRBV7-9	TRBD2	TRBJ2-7	TGTTCCAGCAGCTTGAGAGGGGAGGGGTACGAGCAGTACTTC	CSSSLRGEGYEQYF
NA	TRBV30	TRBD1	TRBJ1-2	TGTGCCTGGAACCGGGACAGTAACTATGGCTACACCTTC	CAWNRDSNYGYTF
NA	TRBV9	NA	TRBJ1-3	TGTGCCAGCAGCGTAGCTGGCGGAAACACCATATATTTT	CASSVAGGNTIYF
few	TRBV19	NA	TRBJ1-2	TGTGCCAGTAGTAAGGGGGGGGCCGGGACTGGCTACACCTTC	CASSKGGAGTGYTF
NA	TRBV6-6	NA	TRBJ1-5	TGTGCCAGCAGCGAGACAGCCAATCAGCCCCAGCATTTT	CASSETANQPQHF
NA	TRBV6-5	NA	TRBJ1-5	TGTGCCAGCAGTTCGACAGGTTCCAGCAATCAGCCCCAGCATTTT	CASSSTGSSNQPQHF
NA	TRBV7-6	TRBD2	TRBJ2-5	TGTGCCAGCAGCGGGACTACCCAAGAGACCCAGTACTTC	CASSGTTQETQYF
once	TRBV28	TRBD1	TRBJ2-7	TGTGCCAGCAGTTCCTCCTCCGGGACAGGGGCTTACGAGCAGTACTTC	CASSSSSGTGAYEQYF
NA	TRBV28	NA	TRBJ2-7	TGTGCCAGCAGTTTAGGAGGGAGGTTCCGAAACGAGCAGTACTTC	CASSLGGRFRNEQYF
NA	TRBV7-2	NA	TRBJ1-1	TGTGCCAGCAGCTCAGAAGGGGGTACGACTGAAGCTTTCTTT	CASSSEGGTTEAFF
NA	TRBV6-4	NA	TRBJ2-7	TGTGCCAGCAAAGTTCAGGGGCCCCTCGAGCAGTACTTC	CASKVQGPLEQYF
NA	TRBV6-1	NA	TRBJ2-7	TGTGCCAGCATCAGGTCCTACGAGCAGTACTTC	CASIRSYEQYF
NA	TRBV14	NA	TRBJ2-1	TGTGCCAGCAGCCGATATGGAGGCAATGAGCAGTTCTTC	CASSRYGGNEQFF
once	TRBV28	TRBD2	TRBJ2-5	TGTGCCAGCAGTAAGAGCGGGAGGGCCGTAGAGACCCAGTACTTC	CASSKSGRAVETQYF
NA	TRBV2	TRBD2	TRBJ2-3	TGTGCCAGCGGGGGACTAGCGGGGCTCACAGATACGCAGTATTTT	CASGGLAGLTDTQYF